This T cell receptor beta chain derives from a study of control samples from healthy donors and cancer patients. CDR3 length: 18 residues. Germline values: CDR1 SEHNR, CDR2 FQNEAQ (reference sequence). V was pared by 1 base and J by 3 bases, with 19 bases between. This clone occurred once. Clones were read by immunoSEQ multiplex PCR, and TCRdb kept only the in-frame ones, dropping some. The sample shows approximately 46,000 clones, roughly 92% of them seen only once. V is TRBV7-9 and J is TRBJ2-1, with D maybe TRBD1 (5 bases). This TCR was sampled from a man in his thirties or forties with colorectal cancer. The sample comprised PBMCs. CDR3 amino acids: CASSLGLDQGSGYNEQFF. Written as DNA, the CDR3 is TGTGCCAGCAGCTTAGGTTTGGACCAGGGTTCGGGCTACAATGAGCAGTTCTTC.